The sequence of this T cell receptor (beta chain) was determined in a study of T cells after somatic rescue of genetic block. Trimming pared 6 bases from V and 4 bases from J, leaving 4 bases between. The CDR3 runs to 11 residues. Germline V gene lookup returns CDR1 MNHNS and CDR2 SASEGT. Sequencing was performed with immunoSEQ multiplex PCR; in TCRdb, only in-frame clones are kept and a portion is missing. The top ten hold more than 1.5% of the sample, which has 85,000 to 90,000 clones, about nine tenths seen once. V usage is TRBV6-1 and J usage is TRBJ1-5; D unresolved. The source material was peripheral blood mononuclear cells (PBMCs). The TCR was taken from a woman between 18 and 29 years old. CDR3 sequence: CASRGNQPQHF. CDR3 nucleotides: TGTGCCAGCAGGGGGAATCAGCCCCAGCATTTT.